This note documents a single T cell receptor beta chain sequence. The antigen it recognizes is unknown. No much larger clone is present one base from it, and per-base qualities are unavailable. This sample was included in a study of T cells in localized non-small cell lung cancer (dated by TCRdb to the early 2020s). Study-wide context: Comparing tumors with uninvolved tumor-adjacent lungs, the study looked at the T cell repertoires of 236 patients with early-stage NSCLC. The cohort comprised approximately 240 treatment-naïve NSCLC patients with resected, localized lung tumors. NSCLC patients had a mean age of approximately 72 years, and fewer than 150 were male and over 85 female.

TCR beta CDR3 regions were sequenced from DNA using the immunoSEQ Assay. The paper's processing steps were these. To compute T cell density, TCR beta template counts were normalized to usable DNA, which was estimated by amplifying housekeeping genes. The preseqR package was used to estimate richness by extrapolating to 400,000 templates for PBMC samples and to 120,000 templates for tissue samples. Clonality was calculated as one minus Pielou's evenness. Tissue-enriched TCRs were identified by differential abundance testing using productive amino-acid clonotypes, minimum total count 5 and alpha 0.1. The Jaccard Index and the Morisita Overlap Index were used to quantify repertoire overlap between compartments. GLIPH clustered TCR beta CDR3s with public tetramer-defined viral CDR3s; viral motifs required at least three viral sequences plus V-gene enrichment. The immuneACCESS repertoire file appears here via TCRdb, limited to in-frame rearrangements. These files lack a portion of the clones; in checked studies, under half of the deficit traces to unresolved V genes, and the cause of the others is not known. Clone size and V and J calls were adopted from that table, with D and trimming inferred from the DNA. The sample includes 1,500 to 2,000 clones, with 35% to 40% observed a single time. More than 30% of the sample lies in the top ten.

The CDR3 runs 14 amino acids, cysteine and phenylalanine included. Only CDR3 DNA remains: 42 bases, in frame from the first base. In the germline V gene, CDR1 corresponds to MNHGY and CDR2 to SAAAGT. Trimmed from V: 6 bases; trimmed from J: 6 bases; junction bases lacking a gene match: 6. Uninvolved adjacent lung was taken at least 2 cm from the tumor margin and confirmed free of atypia by two independent pathologists. At diagnosis, tumor, uninvolved tumor-adjacent lung and peripheral blood were collected and then preserved as a mix of FFPE and fresh-frozen material. What the work shows at the level of the full study, not this receptor alone: Longer overall survival was associated with higher T cell density in blood, whereas shorter survival was associated with higher clonality in adjacent lung. Because multi-region tumor sequencing was not done, intratumor heterogeneity could not be ruled out. Of the top 100 tumor clones, a median of 57 were detected in paired uninvolved adjacent lung; under 35 were also among that lung's top 100. Uninvolved tumor-adjacent lung showed the highest T cell clonality, higher than tumor, which suggests more focused antigenic responses in the uninvolved tumor-adjacent lung. Because the study design was exploratory, TCR variables were selected using unadjusted p-values without false-discovery rate correction.

The starting material was normal lung tissue next to the tumor, obtained before any cancer treatment. Rearrangement joined TRBV6-8 to TRBJ1-4, with 8 middle bases fitting TRBD1. The source of this sequence is a woman aged 40-69 years with stage II lung adenocarcinoma. The nucleotides are TGTGCCAGCAGCTTGACAGGGGCGTATGAAAAACTGTTTTTT. Its translation is CASSLTGAYEKLFF.